These 21 T cell receptor beta chains share one sample of origin, sequenced in a study of blood T cell repertoires in COVID-19. Sequencing was performed with immunoSEQ multiplex PCR; in TCRdb, only in-frame clones are kept and a portion is missing. The sample includes nearly 110,000 clones, around 88% of them seen just once. Sequencing was performed on peripheral blood. These receptors all stem from a man in his forties or fifties with active or convalescent COVID-19.

The chain joins TRBV27 to TRBJ1-2, with TRBD1 matching 10 bases. This CDR3 has 16 amino acids. Germline CDR1 is MNHEY and CDR2 is SMNVEV (reference sequence). Germline trimming cut 3 bases from V and 7 bases from J; bases unmatched to any gene: 11. CDR3 nucleotide sequence: TGTGCCAGCAGTTTCTCACGACCGGGACAGGGGTTTGGCTACACCTTC. It is translated as CASSFSRPGQGFGYTF.

The chain carries TRBV19 and TRBJ1-1, with a tentative D call TRBD1 (5 bases). Germline values: CDR1 LNHDA, CDR2 SQIVND (reference sequence). V was cut by 3 bases and J by 4 bases, with 15 bases left in between. The CDR3 length is 15 residues. CDR3 protein: CASSIQGAPGTEAFF. The CDR3 DNA reads as TGTGCCAGTAGTATTCAAGGGGCGCCAGGCACTGAAGCTTTCTTT.

This clone was picked up many times. V gene TRBV15 combines with J gene TRBJ2-7, with 8 bases aligning to TRBD2. The V gene's germline CDR1 is LNHNV and CDR2 YYDKDF (reference sequence). The CDR3 has 15 amino acids. Unmatched junction bases numbered 6, after V lost 0 bases and J lost 5 bases. This CDR3 reads CATSRDPAGVDEQYF. DNA for the CDR3: TGTGCCACCAGCAGAGATCCAGCGGGAGTAGACGAGCAGTACTTC.

V gene TRBV5-1 combines with J gene TRBJ2-5; possible D gene TRBD1, 6 bases. This CDR3 region has 15 residues. V lost 4 bases to trimming and J lost 1 base, with 14 bases between them. From germline, CDR1 is SGHRS and CDR2 YFSETQ. The CDR3 region is CASSTRTGLQETQYF. CDR3 nucleotide sequence: TGCGCCAGCAGCACCCGCACAGGGCTCCAAGAGACCCAGTACTTC.

In regard to this clone: The junction does not match germline at one end; this may be a read error. V is TRBV9 and J is TRBJ2-3; maybe TRBD1 (5 bases). The CDR3 runs 15 residues. Germline V gives CDR1 SGDLS, CDR2 YYNGEE. The CDR3 reads CAGSVAGISTDTQYF. The CDR3 DNA follows: TGTGCCGGCAGCGTGGCAGGGATTAGCACAGATACGCAGTATTTT.

Concerning this clone: Relative to the germline gene, one junction end is altered; a read error may explain this. V usage is TRBV6-2 or TRBV6-3 and J usage is TRBJ2-1, with TRBD2 matching over 10 bases. Germline values: CDR1 MNHEY, CDR2 SVGEGT. CDR3 size: 14 residues. The CDR3 loop is CASSYPTQLSGRLF. In DNA form, the CDR3 reads TGTGCCAGCAGTTACCCGACCCAACTTAGCGGGAGGCTCTTC.

The chain carries TRBV19 and TRBJ2-7; TRBD2 matches at 10 bases. CDR1 is LNHDA, CDR2 SQIVND, per germline (reference sequence). This CDR3 comprises 14 residues. With 4 bases clipped from V and 7 bases from J, the junction kept 7 bases outside the gene matches. The CDR3 DNA reads as TGTGCCAGTAGTAAGCGGGAGGGTTTTGATGAGCAGTACTTC. Translated, it gives CASSKREGFDEQYF.

This chain connects TRBV6-2 or TRBV6-3 to TRBJ2-3; D unclear. Per the germline V gene, CDR1 is MNHEY and CDR2 is SVGEGT. The V gene lost 2 bases and the J gene lost 5 bases, with 5 bases spanning the gap. The CDR3 extends over 12 amino acids. The CDR3 DNA follows: TGTGCCAGCAGTTACGCAGGAGATACGCAGTATTTT. It encodes CASSYAGDTQYF.

This chain uses TRBV13 with TRBJ2-3; D possibly corresponds to TRBD1 (5 bases). V was cut by 4 bases and J by 5 bases, with 19 bases left in between. Germline CDR1 reads PRHDT; CDR2 reads FYEKMQ (reference sequence). CDR3 length equals 16 residues. CDR3 loop: CASSSRTDKYIDTQYF. CDR3 DNA: TGTGCCAGCAGCTCCCGAACGGACAAGTATATAGATACGCAGTATTTT.

The rearrangement links TRBV9 to TRBJ2-6, with TRBD1 as a possible D gene (7 bases). The V gene's germline CDR1 is SGDLS and CDR2 YYNGEE. V lost 4 bases to trimming and J lost 0 bases, with 17 bases between them. The CDR3 contains 18 residues. CDR3 protein: CASSPQGGFRSGANVLTF. The CDR3 DNA reads TGTGCCAGCAGCCCCCAGGGGGGCTTCCGCTCTGGGGCCAACGTCCTGACTTTC.

V and J are TRBV5-6 and TRBJ1-4; TRBD1 matches at 12 bases. In germline, CDR1 is SGHDT, CDR2 YYEEEE. The CDR3 runs to 16 residues. Trimming took 3 bases from V and 8 from J; bases not matched to a gene: 8. The CDR3 DNA follows: TGTGCCAGCAGCTCCGGGACAGGGGGCTACAGGGAAAAACTGTTTTTT. It is translated as CASSSGTGGYREKLFF. The full variable domain, in which reference TRBV5-6 and TRBJ1-4 provide the parts outside the CDR3, is DAGVTQSPTHLIKTRGQQVTLRCSPKSGHDTVSWYQQALGQGPQFIFQYYEEEERQRGNFPDRFSGHQFPNYSSELNVNALLLGDSALYLCASSSGTGGYREKLFFGSGTQLSVL.

This sequence joins TRBV6-1 and TRBJ2-7, with 7 bases aligning to TRBD2. The CDR3 is 15 amino acids. Trimming removed 1 base from V and 3 bases from J; junction bases left unmatched: 6. Germline V gene data show CDR1 as MNHNS and CDR2 as SASEGT. The CDR3 DNA reads as TGTGCCAGCAGTGAAGGGGTAGCGGGCTACTACGAGCAGTACTTC. This sequence encodes CASSEGVAGYYEQYF.

The chain uses TRBV9 and TRBJ1-1, with D maybe TRBD1 (5 bases). Germline V gene lookup returns CDR1 SGDLS and CDR2 YYNGEE. The V end was cut by 0 bases, the J end by 4 bases, with 16 bases between. The CDR3 covers 16 residues. The CDR3 loop reads CASSVDSYQRGTEAFF. Here the CDR3 DNA reads TGTGCCAGCAGCGTAGACAGTTACCAAAGGGGCACTGAAGCTTTCTTT.

A single count supports this clone. The chain couples TRBV28 to TRBJ1-5, with 9 bases aligning to TRBD1. The J segment lost 5 bases and the V segment lost 6 bases, leaving 17 bases of the junction unmatched. Per germline, CDR1 MDHEN and CDR2 SYDVKM. The CDR3 has 18 amino acids. The CDR3 reads CASSPPPGQGFYDQPQHF. The CDR3 region has the DNA TGTGCCAGCAGCCCCCCGCCGGGACAGGGTTTTTACGATCAGCCCCAGCATTTT.

V and J are TRBV28 and TRBJ2-3; D possibly corresponds to TRBD1 (7 bases). With 3 bases removed from V and 0 bases from J, the gap between germline ends came to 16 bases. Germline CDR1 MDHEN, CDR2 SYDVKM. There are 17 residues in the CDR3. The CDR3 coding sequence is TGTGCCAGCAGTTTCCCTCTGACAGGGACTAGCACAGATACGCAGTATTTT. Residues: CASSFPLTGTSTDTQYF.

This clone has more than one count but fewer than ten. The V and J genes are TRBV6-6 and TRBJ2-3; 10 positions match TRBD1. This CDR3 has 15 amino acids. V trimming: 9 bases; J trimming: 3 bases; junction bases outside the gene matches: 9. CDR1 is MNHNY, CDR2 SVGAGI, per germline (reference sequence). The DNA of the CDR3 is TGTGCCAGTAGAAGGGACAGGGGCCGAACAGATACGCAGTATTTT. Translation: CASRRDRGRTDTQYF.

The V and J genes are TRBV5-6 and TRBJ1-5, with unresolved D. V was clipped by 0 bases and J by 1 base, with 8 bases between them. The CDR3 covers 15 residues. In germline, CDR1 is SGHDT, CDR2 YYEEEE. Here the CDR3 reads CASSLAVTSNQPQHF. The CDR3 region has the DNA TGTGCCAGCAGCTTGGCCGTCACAAGCAATCAGCCCCAGCATTTT.

The J gene is TRBJ2-5, the V gene TRBV24-1; D not resolved. CDR1 and CDR2 from the germline V gene are KGHDR and SFDVKD. V was shortened by 0 bases and J by 0 bases, with 7 bases between the two germline ends. This CDR3 has 15 amino acids. The CDR3 region has the DNA TGTGCCACCAGTGATTTGGGGCAGAACCAAGAGACCCAGTACTTC. It codes for CATSDLGQNQETQYF.

The J gene is TRBJ1-1, the V gene TRBV5-6, with D tentatively TRBD1 (6 bases). Trimming removed 4 bases from V and 5 bases from J, with 18 bases in between. This CDR3 has 15 residues. Germline CDR1 SGHDT, CDR2 YYEEEE. The CDR3: CASSGYRARVTEAFF. In DNA, the CDR3 is TGTGCCAGCAGCGGGTACAGGGCAAGAGTAACTGAAGCTTTCTTT.

The gene calls are TRBV5-1 and TRBJ1-2; the match to TRBD1 covers 8 bases. The V gene's germline CDR1 is SGHRS and CDR2 YFSETQ. The length of the CDR3 is 14 residues. Trimming removed 7 bases from V and 7 bases from J; junction bases left unmatched: 12. The CDR3 coding sequence is TGCGCCAGCCGAGAAGACAGGGGCGGGGGTGGCTACACCTTC. As protein: CASREDRGGGGYTF.

This chain uses TRBV30 with TRBJ1-1, with D unclear. CDR3 length equals 14 residues. Germline lookup yields CDR1 GTSNPN and CDR2 SVGIG (reference sequence). V lost 0 bases, J lost 3 bases, and 11 bases lay in between. CDR3 bases: TGTGCCTGGAGTGTACTGGCGGGGTACACTGAAGCTTTCTTT. Residues: CAWSVLAGYTEAFF. The whole variable domain, filled in from reference TRBV30 and TRBJ1-1, reads SQTIHQWPATLVQPVGSPLSLECTVEGTSNPNLYWYRQAAGRGLQLLFYSVGIGQISSEVPQNLSASRPQDRQFILSSKKLLLSDSGFYLCAWSVLAGYTEAFFGQGTRLTVV.